The rows below give T cell receptor beta chains drawn from one sample of a study of cytomegalovirus exposure and HLA in healthy donors. Data came from immunoSEQ multiplex PCR; TCRdb stores just in-frame clones and leaves some out. This sample has around 90,000 clones; approximately 60% occur once, and the top ten carry 20% to 25%. The material sequenced was PBMCs. These receptors originate from a woman aged 45-65 years in good health and CMV-seropositive. Both conserved end residues are part of each CDR3. The D gene is left open where the match is weak. Size is stated for part of the rows, as once, few or many counts, or as a class when the clone is expanded.

TRBJ2-5 | TRBD1 | - | TRBV15 | CATSNPDREETQYF | TGTGCCACCAGCAACCCGGACAGGGAAGAGACCCAGTACTTC
TRBJ1-1 | - | - | TRBV4-1 | CASSTVERSTEAFF | TGCGCCAGCAGTACCGTAGAAAGGAGCACTGAAGCTTTCTTT
TRBJ2-7 | TRBD1 | - | TRBV6-1 | CASSRQGDYEQYF | TGTGCCAGCAGTCGACAGGGTGACTACGAGCAGTACTTC
TRBJ2-5 | TRBD2 | once | TRBV5-1 | CASSSGLVQETQYF | TGCGCCAGCAGCTCGGGACTAGTCCAAGAGACCCAGTACTTC
TRBJ1-2 | - | - | TRBV23-1 | CASRGRNYGYTF | TGCGCCAGCAGGGGCAGAAACTATGGCTACACCTTC
TRBJ2-7 | - | - | TRBV7-8 | CASSLDGNEQYF | TGTGCCAGCAGCTTAGATGGCAACGAGCAGTACTTC
TRBJ2-5 | - | - | TRBV7-3 | CASSLTGGPETQYF | TGTGCCAGCAGCTTAACTGGGGGCCCAGAGACCCAGTACTTC
TRBJ1-2 | TRBD1 | few | TRBV7-3 | CASSLDPEAGGLGGYTF | TGTGCCAGCAGCTTAGACCCCGAAGCAGGGGGTCTGGGTGGCTACACCTTC
TRBJ1-1 | - | - | TRBV7-9 | CASSLVSGIVTWDTEAFF | TGTGCCAGCAGCTTAGTGTCGGGAATCGTAACATGGGACACTGAAGCTTTCTTT
TRBJ2-7 | TRBD2 | - | TRBV30 | CAWITSGGAYEQYF | TGTGCCTGGATTACTAGCGGGGGTGCTTACGAGCAGTACTTC
TRBJ2-7 | TRBD1 | - | TRBV11-2 | CASSLGQGSTYEQYF | TGTGCCAGCAGCTTAGGACAGGGTTCAACCTACGAGCAGTACTTC
TRBJ1-1 | - | - | TRBV18 | CASSRTAASFVTEAFF | TGTGCCAGCTCACGGACAGCGGCATCTTTTGTAACTGAAGCTTTCTTT
TRBJ2-5 | - | - | TRBV28 | CASSSPPAGGVQETQYF | TGTGCCAGCAGTTCCCCCCCGGCAGGAGGGGTCCAAGAGACCCAGTACTTC
TRBJ2-7 | - | few | TRBV28 | CASSFLSGHYEQYF | TGTGCCAGCAGTTTTTTGTCAGGCCACTACGAGCAGTACTTC
TRBJ2-6 | TRBD1 | once | TRBV2 | CASRQGDSGANVLTF | TGTGCCAGTCGACAGGGGGACTCTGGGGCCAACGTCCTGACTTTC
TRBJ1-5 | - | few | TRBV28 | CASSLRAGRGNQPQHF | TGTGCCAGCAGTTTACGTGCGGGAAGGGGCAATCAGCCCCAGCATTTT
TRBJ1-1 | - | - | TRBV4-2 | CASSQRENTEAFF | TGTGCCAGCAGCCAGAGGGAGAACACTGAAGCTTTCTTT
TRBJ2-7 | TRBD1 | - | TRBV10-2 | CASSHQRGLSYEQYF | TGCGCCAGCAGCCACCAGAGGGGGCTCTCCTACGAGCAGTACTTC
TRBJ1-1 | - | - | TRBV7-9 | CASSLVGNTEAFF | TGTGCCAGCAGCTTAGTCGGGAACACTGAAGCTTTCTTT
TRBJ2-4 | TRBD1 | - | TRBV5-1 | CASSLVTGGQNIQYF | TGCGCCAGCAGCTTGGTAACAGGGGGGCAAAACATTCAGTACTTC
TRBJ1-2 | TRBD1 | - | TRBV18 | CASSPETGTGTSYGYTF | TGTGCCAGCTCACCCGAAACCGGGACAGGGACTTCCTATGGCTACACCTTC
TRBJ2-4 | TRBD2 | few | TRBV7-9 | CASSLGETGGRTKNIQYF | TGTGCCAGCAGCTTAGGGGAAACGGGGGGGCGAACCAAAAACATTCAGTACTTC
TRBJ2-4 | - | few | TRBV11-2 | CASSSDSRNIQYF | TGTGCCAGCAGCTCCGACTCCAGAAACATTCAGTACTTC
TRBJ1-2 | - | - | TRBV10-3 | CAISEFTEYGYTF | TGTGCCATCAGTGAGTTCACAGAGTATGGCTACACCTTC
TRBJ2-1 | TRBD2 | - | TRBV7-8 | CASSYSGGSSYNEQFF | TGTGCCAGCAGCTATAGCGGGGGGAGCTCCTACAATGAGCAGTTCTTC
TRBJ1-4 | - | few | TRBV5-1 | CASSFNPATNEKLFF | TGCGCCAGCAGCTTTAATCCTGCAACTAATGAAAAACTGTTTTTT
TRBJ1-4 | - | - | TRBV7-8 | CASKGSGEKLFF | TGTGCCAGCAAGGGGTCTGGAGAAAAACTGTTTTTT
TRBJ1-2 | - | - | TRBV28 | CASRPGGYGYTF | TGTGCCAGCAGGCCAGGTGGCTATGGCTACACCTTC
TRBJ2-1 | TRBD1 | - | TRBV7-7 | CASSTGGYNEQFF | TGTGCCAGTTCGACAGGGGGATACAATGAGCAGTTCTTC
TRBJ1-2 | TRBD1 | - | TRBV7-2 | CASSRNRGGYGYTF | TGTGCCAGCAGCCGAAACAGGGGCGGCTATGGCTACACCTTC
TRBJ2-1 | - | - | TRBV28 | CASRNPGGAYDNEQFF | TGTGCCAGCAGGAATCCGGGGGGCGCGTACGACAATGAGCAGTTCTTC
TRBJ2-7 | - | once | TRBV9 | CASSAGYRSEQYF | TGTGCCAGCAGCGCGGGATACAGATCCGAGCAGTACTTC
TRBJ2-3 | - | once | TRBV11-2 | CASSFTGMGDTQYF | TGTGCCAGCAGCTTTACAGGGATGGGAGATACGCAGTATTTT
TRBJ1-2 | - | - | TRBV6-5 | CASRDISDLNYGYTF | TGTGCCAGCAGGGACATTTCAGATCTTAACTATGGCTACACCTTC
TRBJ2-3 | TRBD2 | - | TRBV18 | CASSPTRSSGTTDTQYF | TGTGCCAGCTCACCAACGAGGAGTAGCGGGACGACAGATACGCAGTATTTT
TRBJ2-3 | - | - | TRBV30 | CAWSVGVLDTQYF | TGTGCCTGGAGTGTAGGGGTTCTCGATACGCAGTATTTT